The 21 T cell receptor beta chains listed next were all sequenced from one sample in a study of blood T cell repertoires in COVID-19. Using immunoSEQ multiplex PCR, the repertoire was profiled, and TCRdb retains in-frame clones only, with some absent. The table has fewer than 250,000 clones, roughly 80% seen once. Input material: peripheral blood. These receptors were collected from a woman aged 45-59 years with acute or convalescent COVID-19.

This clone turned up a few times. The CDR3 region has the DNA TGTGCCAGTAGTGAGAGGACTAGCGGGCCTCGTTACAATGAGCAGTTCTTC. It is translated as CASSERTSGPRYNEQFF. The chain recombines TRBV19 with TRBJ2-1; 11 nucleotides agree with TRBD2. The germline CDR1 and CDR2 sequences are LNHDA and SQIVND (reference sequence). There are 17 residues in the CDR3. Trimming at V came to 5 bases and at J to 4 bases, leaving 10 bases not matched to a gene.

This clone was seen only a few times. V gene TRBV7-2 combines with J gene TRBJ1-2; 8 nucleotides align to TRBD1. J gave up 7 bases and V 4 bases, and 5 bases lay outside the gene matches. Germline V gene sequence: CDR1 SGHTA, CDR2 FQGNSA. This CDR3 is 13 amino acids long. CDR3 coding DNA: TGTGCCAGCAGCTCCGACAGGGGTCTTGGCTACACCTTC. This codes for CASSSDRGLGYTF.

This chain connects TRBV11-2 to TRBJ2-3, with D perhaps matching TRBD2 (5 bases). This CDR3 has 15 amino acids. Germline CDR1 is SGHAT and CDR2 is FQNNGV. Deletions cut 3 bases from V and 2 bases from J, with 12 bases between. CDR3 nucleotides: TGTGCCAGCAGCTTCTTCGGCGGGTCCACAGATACGCAGTATTTT. Its protein is CASSFFGGSTDTQYF.

The chain links TRBV28 to TRBJ1-5; a possible D gene is TRBD1 (6 bases). This CDR3 has 15 amino acids. The germline V gene encodes CDR1 MDHEN and CDR2 SYDVKM. Trimming pared 5 bases from V and 2 bases from J, leaving 13 bases between. The CDR3 DNA is TGTGCCAGCAGTCCCCGCAGGGGTGGCAATCAGCCCCAGCATTTT. This translates into CASSPRRGGNQPQHF.

V gene TRBV19 combines with J gene TRBJ2-7; D perhaps matches TRBD1 (5 bases). The CDR3 is made up of 14 amino acids. V lost 3 bases and J lost 1, with 10 bases in between. The germline CDR1 and CDR2 sequences are LNHDA and SQIVND (reference sequence). The CDR3 DNA reads as TGTGCCAGTAGTATGGGTGGGGCGTCCTACGAGCAGTACTTC. Protein: CASSMGGASYEQYF.

V usage is TRBV7-2 and J usage is TRBJ2-4; D is undetermined. V lost 1 base, J lost 6 bases, and 10 bases lay in between. Germline assignment: CDR1 SGHTA and CDR2 FQGNSA. The CDR3 is made up of 14 amino acids. As DNA, the CDR3 is TGTGCCAGCAGCTTAGTTACCTCGGGAAACATTCAGTACTTC. It yields the protein CASSLVTSGNIQYF.

The rearrangement links TRBV9 to TRBJ2-1; the match to TRBD1 covers 11 bases. CDR1 is SGDLS and CDR2 is YYNGEE in the germline V gene. The CDR3 is 13 amino acids. With V trimmed by 3 bases and J by 13 bases, 6 bases remained unmatched. This CDR3 is CASSATGTGGQFF. As DNA, the CDR3 is TGTGCCAGCAGCGCCACCGGGACAGGGGGACAGTTCTTC.

This rearrangement joins TRBV7-9 to TRBJ1-1; D is perhaps TRBD1 (5 bases). The CDR3 loop spans 16 amino acids. Germline assignment: CDR1 SEHNR and CDR2 FQNEAQ (reference sequence). V lost 1 base to trimming and J lost 6 bases, with 18 bases between them. In DNA, the CDR3 is TGTGCCAGCAGCTTAGGCCAGGGTGAAATTCGGGCTGAAGCTTTCTTT. It specifies CASSLGQGEIRAEAFF.

The chain combines TRBV4-3 with TRBJ2-1, with 9 bases that match TRBD2. The CDR3 totals 16 residues. J was trimmed by 6 bases and V by 0 bases; bases with no gene match: 6. Germline V CDR1 and CDR2: LGHNA, YSLEER. The CDR3 region is CASSQERAGGGNEQFF. For the CDR3, the DNA is TGCGCCAGCAGCCAAGAACGGGCGGGAGGGGGCAATGAGCAGTTCTTC.

The rearrangement uses TRBV6-6 and TRBJ1-2; TRBD1 matches at 9 bases. J gave up 1 base and V 5 bases, and 2 bases lay outside the gene matches. Per germline, CDR1 MNHNY and CDR2 SVGAGI (reference sequence). The CDR3 runs 14 residues. The CDR3 region has the DNA TGTGCCAGCAGTCGGGACAGGGTTAACTATGGCTACACCTTC. The encoded protein is CASSRDRVNYGYTF.

The sample holds one count of this clone. The chain uses TRBV6-1 and TRBJ1-5; D might be TRBD1 (6 bases). The CDR3 consists of 15 residues. Germline loops: CDR1 MNHNS, CDR2 SASEGT. Trimming left V 0 bases short and J 4 bases short, with 10 bases between. Here the CDR3 reads CASSEARGANQPQHF. The CDR3 DNA reads TGTGCCAGCAGTGAAGCGCGGGGGGCGAATCAGCCCCAGCATTTT.

The V and J genes are TRBV5-6 and TRBJ1-1; 9 nucleotides match TRBD1. Germline CDR1 is SGHDT and CDR2 is YYEEEE. This CDR3 spans 15 amino acids. V trimming: 0 bases; J trimming: 6 bases; junction bases outside the gene matches: 6. The chain's CDR3 is CASSLENRGRAEAFF. The CDR3, as DNA: TGTGCCAGCAGCTTGGAAAACAGGGGGCGGGCTGAAGCTTTCTTT.

The chain uses TRBV7-9 and TRBJ2-5; 7 bases fit TRBD2. This CDR3 has 15 amino acids. V dropped 5 bases and J dropped 4; count of bases not matched to a gene: 10. Looked up from germline, CDR1 is SEHNR and CDR2 is FQNEAQ (reference sequence). CDR3: CASSHLSGTTETQYF. The DNA for the CDR3 is TGTGCCAGCAGCCACTTATCCGGGACTACAGAGACCCAGTACTTC.

The CDR3 coding sequence is TGTGCCAGCAGCCCTCTGGACAGGGTTATCGACGAGCAGTACTTC. Protein: CASSPLDRVIDEQYF. The rearrangement uses TRBV27 and TRBJ2-7; 8 bases are a match to TRBD1. CDR1 is MNHEY and CDR2 is SMNVEV in the germline V gene (reference sequence). CDR3 length: 15 amino acids. V lost 6 bases and J lost 5; bases outside the gene matches: 12.

The V gene is TRBV2, the J gene TRBJ1-5, with 9 nucleotides matching TRBD1. CDR1 SNHLY and CDR2 FYNNEI come from the germline V gene. V lost 10 bases and J lost 5; bases outside the gene matches: 12. The CDR3 totals 15 residues. DNA of the CDR3: TGTGCCACCAAATCAACAGGGGGCGGCGATCAGCCCCAGCATTTT. It yields the protein CATKSTGGGDQPQHF.

This sequence joins TRBV5-4 and TRBJ2-7; 9 bases match TRBD1. The V gene's germline CDR1 is SGHNT and CDR2 YYREEE (reference sequence). This CDR3 has 15 residues. Germline trimming cut 4 bases from V and 2 bases from J; bases unmatched to any gene: 7. The CDR3 here is CASSPPGDRAYEQYF. CDR3 nucleotide sequence: TGTGCCAGCAGCCCCCCAGGGGACAGGGCCTACGAGCAGTACTTC.

The genes are TRBV7-8 and TRBJ2-1; D unresolved. Trimming removed 7 bases at V and 9 bases at J, with 16 bases between. The CDR3 runs to 13 residues. The V gene's germline CDR1 is SGHVS and CDR2 FQNEAQ. The CDR3, as DNA: TGTGCCAGCATGGTAGCAGAGCAGCTTGAGCAGTTCTTC. Translation: CASMVAEQLEQFF.

The CDR3, as DNA: TGTGCCAGCAGCTCTAGCCAAACAGTCTATGGCTACACCTTC. Its protein is CASSSSQTVYGYTF. This chain links TRBV5-6 with TRBJ1-2; D unclear. The CDR3 covers 14 residues. Trimming took off 3 bases at V and 4 bases at J, with 13 bases between the two ends. Germline loops: CDR1 SGHDT, CDR2 YYEEEE.

This chain joins TRBV3-1 (or the pseudogene TRBV3-2) and TRBJ2-4; D is unclear. CDR3 length: 15 amino acids. CDR1 is LGHDT and CDR2 is YNNKEL in the germline V gene (reference sequence). Deletions cut 0 bases from V and 3 bases from J, with 9 bases between. The CDR3: CASSQERGVKNIQYF. In DNA, the CDR3 is TGTGCCAGCAGCCAAGAGAGAGGAGTCAAAAACATTCAGTACTTC.

The rearrangement links TRBV7-2 to TRBJ2-7; TRBD1 is a possible D gene (6 bases). Germline V CDR1 and CDR2: SGHTA, FQGNSA. With 1 base removed from V and 6 bases from J, the gap between germline ends came to 19 bases. This CDR3 comprises 16 residues. This CDR3 is CASSLVRPGAGGEQYF. The CDR3 DNA is TGTGCCAGCAGCTTAGTCCGGCCAGGGGCAGGTGGCGAGCAGTACTTC.

The V call is TRBV29-1, the J call TRBJ2-5; D may be TRBD1 (5 bases). The CDR3 totals 14 residues. V dropped 1 base and J dropped 5 bases, with 14 bases sitting between them. Germline V gene lookup returns CDR1 SQVTM and CDR2 ANQGSEA. In DNA form, the CDR3 reads TGCAGCGTTGAAGGGGCCAGGGTTGGGGAGACCCAGTACTTC. As protein: CSVEGARVGETQYF.